The 21 T cell receptor beta chains below all came from one sample that was sequenced in a study of T-cell reconstitution after alpha-beta-depleted transplantation in children. TCRbeta library preparation incorporated unique molecular identifiers. TCRdb analysed the PCR reads with MiXCR anew, one entry per CDR3 protein. The sample has some 200,000 distinct CDR3 sequences, about 7% seen once. The sample here was PBMCs, taken before TCRalphabeta/CD19-depleted stem cell transplant. These receptor sequences come from a boy aged 2 to 10 with acute lymphoblastic leukemia, due to receive a stem cell transplant.

This clonotype was counted ten times or more. The genes are TRBV29-1 and TRBJ2-3, with 9 bases lining up with TRBD2. Germline V gene sequence: CDR1 SQVTM, CDR2 ANQGSEA. The CDR3 sequence is 15 residues long. Losses at the gene ends were 4 bases for V and 8 bases for J; bases not matched to a gene: 13. The CDR3, as DNA: TGCAGCGTTGCCGATTACGCGGGGGGGCCGCTTACGCAGTATTTT. It translates to CSVADYAGGPLTQYF.

This rearrangement joins TRBV20-1 to TRBJ1-1; D unresolved. V was clipped by 5 bases and J by 13 bases, with 8 bases between them. Germline loops: CDR1 DFQATT, CDR2 SNEGSKA (reference sequence). This CDR3 is 8 amino acids long. The CDR3 coding sequence is TGCAGTGCTGCGCCTTTTTTCTTT. It encodes CSAAPFFF.

The V and J genes are TRBV11-2 and TRBJ1-6; D gene uncertain. This CDR3 spans 19 amino acids. The germline V gene encodes CDR1 SGHAT and CDR2 FQNNGV. V was pared by 5 bases and J by 0 bases, with 20 bases between. The CDR3 loop reads CASSPRQYSLSSYNSPLHF. In DNA form, the CDR3 reads TGTGCCAGCAGCCCCCGTCAGTATTCCCTGAGCTCCTATAATTCACCCCTCCACTTT.

This clonotype was observed at least ten times. This rearrangement joins TRBV12-3 or TRBV12-4 to TRBJ2-1; the match to TRBD2 covers 11 bases. Unmatched junction bases numbered 9, after V lost 5 bases and J lost 9 bases. The CDR3 runs 15 residues. The CDR3: CASSPIAGGTGEQFF. CDR3 DNA: TGTGCCAGCAGTCCCATAGCGGGAGGGACTGGTGAGCAGTTCTTC.

There are a few counts of this clonotype. V is TRBV6-1 and J is TRBJ2-2; no clear D gene. Germline V gene data show CDR1 as MNHNS and CDR2 as SASEGT. V was trimmed by 6 bases and J by 2 bases, leaving 7 bases between them. CDR3 size: 13 residues. The CDR3 here is CASSRDNTGELFF. CDR3 bases: TGTGCCAGCAGCCGTGATAACACCGGGGAGCTGTTTTTT.

In its sample, this clonotype was seen a few times. The chain recombines TRBV28 with TRBJ2-1, with 13 bases fitting TRBD2. CDR1 and CDR2 from the germline V gene are MDHEN and SYDVKM. This CDR3 has 20 residues. With 4 bases clipped from V and 0 bases from J, the junction kept 12 bases outside the gene matches. CDR3 coding DNA: TGTGCCAGCAGTTCACCGGGACTAGCGGGATTTCTAAGCTCCTACAATGAGCAGTTCTTC. Translating it yields CASSSPGLAGFLSSYNEQFF.

This clonotype was picked up many times. V usage is TRBV7-8 and J usage is TRBJ2-2; D assignment may be TRBD1 or TRBD2 (5 bases each). Germline V gene data show CDR1 as SGHVS and CDR2 as FQNEAQ. Trimming cost V 3 bases and J 8 bases, with 19 bases left between them. The CDR3 consists of 16 residues. CDR3 in amino acids: CASSFGADQLAGELFF. In nucleotides, the CDR3 is TGTGCCAGCAGCTTCGGGGCTGATCAGCTAGCTGGGGAGCTGTTTTTT.

A few counts support this clonotype. The V gene is TRBV29-1, the J gene TRBJ1-2; 9 bases line up with TRBD1. Germline V gene lookup returns CDR1 SQVTM and CDR2 ANQGSEA. V gave up 6 bases and J gave up 4 bases; unmatched junction bases: 3. The length of the CDR3 is 12 residues. CDR3 amino acids: CSVQGAGYGYTF. CDR3 nucleotide sequence: TGCAGCGTACAGGGGGCGGGCTATGGCTACACCTTC.

In this sample, this clonotype turned up a few times. The rearrangement links TRBV19 to TRBJ2-2; unclear D gene. The CDR3 runs 14 residues. Germline lookup yields CDR1 LNHDA and CDR2 SQIVND (reference sequence). V was clipped by 4 bases and J by 1 base, with 7 bases between them. Here the CDR3 DNA reads TGTGCCAGTAGTACTTCTCTGAACACCGGGGAGCTGTTTTTT. Its protein product is CASSTSLNTGELFF. Looking up the rest from reference TRBV19 and TRBJ2-2 gives the full variable domain: DGGITQSPKYLFRKEGQNVTLSCEQNLNHDAMYWYRQDPGQGLRLIYYSQIVNDFQKGDIAEGYSVSREKKESFPLTVTSAQKNPTAFYLCASSTSLNTGELFFGEGSRLTVL.

The table lists this clonotype with a few counts. The J gene is TRBJ1-1, the V gene TRBV11-3, with a tentative D call TRBD1 (6 bases). Germline assignment: CDR1 SGHNT and CDR2 YENEEA. The ends were cut back, 1 base at V and 8 bases at J, with 14 bases in the middle. The CDR3 covers 14 residues. DNA of the CDR3: TGTGCCAGCAGCTTAGGGGGGCCGCAAGGGGAAGCTTTCTTT. The encoded protein is CASSLGGPQGEAFF. Based on the CDR3 plus reference TRBV11-3 and TRBJ1-1, the full variable domain is EAGVVQSPRYKIIEKKQPVAFWCNPISGHNTLYWYLQNLGQGPELLIRYENEEAVDDSQLPKDRFSAERLKGVDSTLKIQPAELGDSAVYLCASSLGGPQGEAFFGQGTRLTVV.

This clonotype was detected many times. V usage is TRBV5-1 and J usage is TRBJ1-1, with D unclear. CDR1 is SGHRS and CDR2 is YFSETQ in the germline V gene. There are 13 residues in the CDR3. Trimming took off 3 bases at V and 7 bases at J, with 13 bases between the two ends. CDR3 DNA: TGCGCCAGCAGCTCCGCTTTACCGGTTGAAGCTTTCTTT. Its translation: CASSSALPVEAFF.

The chain's CDR3 is CASTPGCFSYEQYF. As DNA, the CDR3 is TGTGCCAGCACTCCGGGATGCTTCTCCTACGAGCAGTACTTC. The rearrangement uses TRBV28 and TRBJ2-7; TRBD2 is a possible D gene (5 bases). CDR1 is MDHEN and CDR2 is SYDVKM in the germline V gene. This CDR3 spans 14 amino acids. Trimming took off 7 bases at V and 0 bases at J, with 13 bases between the two ends. The full variable domain, with the rest looked up from reference TRBV28 and TRBJ2-7, is DVKVTQSSRYLVKRTGEKVFLECVQDMDHENMFWYRQDPGLGLRLIYFSYDVKMKEKGDIPEGYSVSREKKERFSLILESASTNQTSMYLCASTPGCFSYEQYFGPGTRLTVT.

In its sample, this clonotype was seen many times. The V and J genes are TRBV12-5 and TRBJ2-1, with 9 bases identical to TRBD2. CDR1 and CDR2 from the germline V gene are LGHNT and FRNRAP. The V gene end was trimmed by 4 bases and the J gene end by 3 bases; junction bases not matched to a gene: 1. The CDR3 sequence is 14 residues long. The CDR3 protein is CASGYSGGYNEQFF. CDR3 DNA: TGTGCTAGTGGTTATAGCGGGGGCTACAATGAGCAGTTCTTC.

This clonotype was recorded a few times. The chain combines TRBV20-1 with TRBJ2-1; perhaps TRBD2 as D (5 bases). Germline values: CDR1 DFQATT, CDR2 SNEGSKA (reference sequence). Trimming left V 0 bases short and J 1 base short, with 13 bases between. The length of the CDR3 is 16 residues. DNA for the CDR3: TGCAGTGCTAGAGATCCAAGCGGCTTATCCTACAATGAGCAGTTCTTC. It translates to CSARDPSGLSYNEQFF.

This clonotype was recorded only once. This chain connects TRBV5-5 to TRBJ1-2; unclear D gene. Germline CDR1 is SGHKS and CDR2 is YYEKEE (reference sequence). This CDR3 comprises 14 residues. V was clipped by 4 bases and J by 4 bases, with 14 bases between them. CDR3 residues: CASSPARLVYGYTF. The CDR3 DNA is TGTGCCAGCAGCCCGGCCCGCCTGGTCTATGGCTACACCTTC. The full variable domain, its missing parts supplied by reference TRBV5-5 and TRBJ1-2, is DAGVTQSPTHLIKTRGQQVTLRCSPISGHKSVSWYQQVLGQGPQFIFQYYEKEERGRGNFPDRFSARQFPNYSSELNVNALLLGDSALYLCASSPARLVYGYTFGSGTRLTVV.

This clonotype was counted at least ten times. The chain recombines TRBV28 with TRBJ1-4; the D is unclear. CDR1 MDHEN and CDR2 SYDVKM come from the germline V gene. The CDR3 contains 15 residues. V dropped 5 bases and J dropped 3 bases, with 13 bases sitting between them. CDR3 sequence: CASSGTVSANEKLFF. Here the CDR3 DNA reads TGTGCCAGCAGTGGAACGGTTTCGGCTAATGAAAAACTGTTTTTT.

The J gene is TRBJ2-5, the V gene TRBV12-3 or TRBV12-4, with 11 bases identical to TRBD2. The CDR3 spans 18 residues. The junction had 13 bases not matched to a gene; V was cut back by 6 bases and J by 1 base. The CDR3 sequence: CASSASGGPPASQETQYF. The CDR3 nucleotides are TGTGCCAGCAGCGCTAGCGGGGGGCCCCCTGCCTCCCAAGAGACCCAGTACTTC.

This clonotype has more than one count but fewer than ten. The V and J genes are TRBV9 and TRBJ2-1, with 8 nucleotides matching TRBD2. This CDR3 comprises 16 residues. Germline CDR1 is SGDLS and CDR2 is YYNGEE. The junction had 7 bases not matched to a gene; V was cut back by 0 bases and J by 5 bases. For the CDR3, the DNA is TGTGCCAGCAGCGTAGCTATAGGACTAGCAGACAATGAGCAGTTCTTC. Amino acids: CASSVAIGLADNEQFF.

There are many counts of this clonotype. The V gene is TRBV20-1, the J gene TRBJ2-3; 9 bases match TRBD2. This CDR3 has 16 amino acids. Germline V CDR1 and CDR2: DFQATT, SNEGSKA (reference sequence). The trim removed 0 bases at V and 6 bases at J, leaving 10 bases unmatched. The CDR3 is CSARDRAGGMLDTQYF. The CDR3, as DNA: TGCAGTGCTAGAGATCGGGCGGGGGGGATGCTGGATACGCAGTATTTT.

This clonotype was seen ten or more times. The chain links TRBV20-1 to TRBJ2-7, with TRBD2 identical over 10 bases. The trim removed 4 bases at V and 3 bases at J, leaving 6 bases unmatched. In germline, CDR1 is DFQATT, CDR2 SNEGSKA (reference sequence). This CDR3 spans 14 amino acids. The CDR3, as DNA: TGCAGTGCTATAGGCGGGACTAGCGACTACGAGCAGTACTTC. Protein product: CSAIGGTSDYEQYF.

This clonotype has at least ten counts. The rearrangement uses TRBV6-2 or TRBV6-3 and TRBJ2-1; TRBD2 matches 7 bases. The germline V gene has CDR1 MNHEY and CDR2 SVGEGT. CDR3 length equals 16 residues. The trim removed 4 bases at V and 0 bases at J, leaving 6 bases unmatched. DNA for the CDR3: TGTGCCAGCAGTTCCCTAGCGGTGCTCTCCTACAATGAGCAGTTCTTC. Protein product: CASSSLAVLSYNEQFF.